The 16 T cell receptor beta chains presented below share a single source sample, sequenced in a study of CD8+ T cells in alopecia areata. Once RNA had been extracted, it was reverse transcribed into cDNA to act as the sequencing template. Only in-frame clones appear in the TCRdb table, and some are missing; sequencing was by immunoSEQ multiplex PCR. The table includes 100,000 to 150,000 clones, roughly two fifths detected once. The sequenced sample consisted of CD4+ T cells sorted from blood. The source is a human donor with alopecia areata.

In DNA form, the CDR3 reads TGTGCCAGTCAGATGGGCACTGAAGCTTTCTTT. As protein: CASQMGTEAFF. V is TRBV2 and J is TRBJ1-1; D is unclear. This CDR3 has 11 amino acids. V was trimmed by 9 bases and J by 4 bases, leaving 9 bases between them. Germline CDR1 reads SNHLY; CDR2 reads FYNNEI. Together with reference TRBV2 and TRBJ1-1, the CDR3 gives the full variable domain: EPEVTQTPSHQVTQMGQEVILRCVPISNHLYFYWYRQILGQKVEFLVSFYNNEISEKSEIFDDQFSVERPDGSNFTLKIRSTKLEDSAMYFCASQMGTEAFFGQGTRLTVV.

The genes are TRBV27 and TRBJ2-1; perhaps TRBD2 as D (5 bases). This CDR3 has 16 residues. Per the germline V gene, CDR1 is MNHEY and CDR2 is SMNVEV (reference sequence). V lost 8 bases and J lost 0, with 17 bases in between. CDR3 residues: CASARGDPLSYNEQFF. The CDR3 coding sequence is TGTGCCAGCGCACGGGGAGACCCCCTCTCCTACAATGAGCAGTTCTTC.

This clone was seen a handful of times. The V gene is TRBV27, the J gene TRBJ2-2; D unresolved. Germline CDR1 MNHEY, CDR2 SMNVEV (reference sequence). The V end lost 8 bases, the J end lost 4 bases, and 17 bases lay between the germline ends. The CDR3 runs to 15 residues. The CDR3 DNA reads TGTGCCAGCCCCCTTACCGGGCCACTCACCGGGGAGCTGTTTTTT. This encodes CASPLTGPLTGELFF.

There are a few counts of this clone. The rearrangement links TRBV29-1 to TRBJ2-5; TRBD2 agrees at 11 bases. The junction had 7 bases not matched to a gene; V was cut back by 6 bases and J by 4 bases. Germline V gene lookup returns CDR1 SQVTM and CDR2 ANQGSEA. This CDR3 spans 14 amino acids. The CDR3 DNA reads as TGCAGCGTCGGGACTAGCGGCTCAAGAGAGACCCAGTACTTC. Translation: CSVGTSGSRETQYF.

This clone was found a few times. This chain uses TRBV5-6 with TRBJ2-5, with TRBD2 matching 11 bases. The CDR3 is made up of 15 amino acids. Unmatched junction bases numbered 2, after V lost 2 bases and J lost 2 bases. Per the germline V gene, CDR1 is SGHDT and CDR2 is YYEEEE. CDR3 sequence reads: CASSFLAGGQETQYF. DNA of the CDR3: TGTGCCAGCAGCTTCTTAGCGGGGGGGCAAGAGACCCAGTACTTC.

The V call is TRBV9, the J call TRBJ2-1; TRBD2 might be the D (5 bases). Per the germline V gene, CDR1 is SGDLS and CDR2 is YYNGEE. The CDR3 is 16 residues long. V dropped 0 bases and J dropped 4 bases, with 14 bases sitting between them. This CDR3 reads CASSVAGGGIYNEQFF. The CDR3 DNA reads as TGTGCCAGCAGCGTAGCGGGCGGAGGTATTTACAATGAGCAGTTCTTC.

The CDR3 bases are TGCAGCGTTGGGACCGGGACAGGGGTTCGCCAGCCCCAGCATTTT. Amino acid sequence: CSVGTGTGVRQPQHF. The V call is TRBV29-1, the J call TRBJ1-5; the match to TRBD1 covers 10 bases. V was pared by 4 bases and J by 7 bases, with 10 bases of the junction left unmatched. CDR1 SQVTM and CDR2 ANQGSEA come from the germline V gene. This CDR3 spans 15 amino acids.

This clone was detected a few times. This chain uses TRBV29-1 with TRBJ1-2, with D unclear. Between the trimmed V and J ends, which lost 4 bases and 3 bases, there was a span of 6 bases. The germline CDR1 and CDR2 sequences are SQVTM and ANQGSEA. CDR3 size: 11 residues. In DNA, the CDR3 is TGCAGCGTTGGGGCGGACTATGGCTACACCTTC. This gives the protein CSVGADYGYTF.

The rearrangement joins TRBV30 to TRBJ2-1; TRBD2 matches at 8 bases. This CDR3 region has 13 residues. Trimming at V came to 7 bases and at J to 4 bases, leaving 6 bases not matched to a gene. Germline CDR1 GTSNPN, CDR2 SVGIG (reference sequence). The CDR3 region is CASGLARYNEQFF. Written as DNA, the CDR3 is TGTGCCTCCGGACTAGCACGATACAATGAGCAGTTCTTC.

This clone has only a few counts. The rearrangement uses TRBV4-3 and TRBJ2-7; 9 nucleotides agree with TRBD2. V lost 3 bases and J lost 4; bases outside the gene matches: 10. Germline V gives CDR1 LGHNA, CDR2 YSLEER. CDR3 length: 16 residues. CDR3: CASSQGVGTSTYEQYF. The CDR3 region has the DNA TGCGCCAGCAGCCAGGGCGTGGGGACTAGCACTTACGAGCAGTACTTC.

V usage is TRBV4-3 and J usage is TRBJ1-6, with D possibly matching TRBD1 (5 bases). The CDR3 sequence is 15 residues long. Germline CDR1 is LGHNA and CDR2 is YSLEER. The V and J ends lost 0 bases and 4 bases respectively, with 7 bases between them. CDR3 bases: TGCGCCAGCAGCCAAGAGGGGGTGTATAATTCACCCCTCCACTTT. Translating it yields CASSQEGVYNSPLHF.

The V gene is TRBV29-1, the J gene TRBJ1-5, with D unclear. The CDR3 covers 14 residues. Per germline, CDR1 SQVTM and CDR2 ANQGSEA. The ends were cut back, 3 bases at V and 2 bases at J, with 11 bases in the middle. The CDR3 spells CSVELGSGNQPQHF. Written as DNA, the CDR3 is TGCAGCGTTGAGCTTGGGTCTGGCAATCAGCCCCAGCATTTT. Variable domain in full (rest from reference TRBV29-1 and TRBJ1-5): SAVISQKPSRDICQRGTSLTIQCQVDSQVTMMFWYRQQPGQSLTLIATANQGSEATYESGFVIDKFPISRPNLTFSTLTVSNMSPEDSSIYLCSVELGSGNQPQHFGDGTRLSIL.

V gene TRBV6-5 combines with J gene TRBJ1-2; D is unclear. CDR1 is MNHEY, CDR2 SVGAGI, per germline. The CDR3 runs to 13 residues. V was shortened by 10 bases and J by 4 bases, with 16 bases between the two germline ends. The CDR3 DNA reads TGTGCCACCGCTAGTGAGGTCGGCTATGGCTACACCTTC. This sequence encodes CATASEVGYGYTF.

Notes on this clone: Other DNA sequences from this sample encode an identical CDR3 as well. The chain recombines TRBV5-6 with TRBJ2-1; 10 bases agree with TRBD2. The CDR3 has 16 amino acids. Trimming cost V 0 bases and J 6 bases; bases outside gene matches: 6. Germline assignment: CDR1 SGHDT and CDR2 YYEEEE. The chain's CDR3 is CASSLGLAGVSNEQFF. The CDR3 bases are TGTGCCAGCAGCTTGGGGCTAGCGGGAGTTTCCAATGAGCAGTTCTTC.

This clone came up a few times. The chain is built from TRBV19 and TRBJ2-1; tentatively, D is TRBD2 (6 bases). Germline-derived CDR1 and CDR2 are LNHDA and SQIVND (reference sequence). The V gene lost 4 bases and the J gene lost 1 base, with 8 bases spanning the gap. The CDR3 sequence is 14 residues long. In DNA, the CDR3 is TGTGCCAGTAGTAGGGGGGAGTCCTACAATGAGCAGTTCTTC. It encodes CASSRGESYNEQFF.

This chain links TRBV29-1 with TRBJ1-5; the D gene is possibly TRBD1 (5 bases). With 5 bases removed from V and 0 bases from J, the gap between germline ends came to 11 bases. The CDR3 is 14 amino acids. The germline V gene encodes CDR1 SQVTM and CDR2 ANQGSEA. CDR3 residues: CSVQLQDSNQPQHF. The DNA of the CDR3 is TGCAGCGTTCAATTACAGGATAGCAATCAGCCCCAGCATTTT.